One and the same sample provided the 6 T cell receptor beta chains below, sequenced in a study of graft-versus-host responses after intestinal transplantation (dated by TCRdb to about 2021). Libraries were made using the immunoSEQ multiplex PCR assay. Sourced from immuneACCESS, this table was stored by TCRdb with only in-frame sequences that have V and J called. A share of the clones is absent; for the studies checked, an unresolved V gene accounts for under half, and the remainder has no known explanation. A total of tens of thousands of clones appear in this sample, 92% of them only once. 0.65% to 0.75% of the sample belongs to the ten largest clones. The sequences come from PBMCs, collected 98 days after intestinal transplantation. The receptors here all came from a human patient who received an intestinal transplant, so some T cells may come from the graft donor.

The chain links TRBV6-1 to TRBJ2-7; either TRBD1 or TRBD2 may supply D (5 bases each). V shed 5 bases and J shed 3 bases, with 11 bases lying between them. Germline values: CDR1 MNHNS, CDR2 SASEGT. The CDR3 is 13 residues long. The CDR3 sequence is CASSWGKLYEQYF. In DNA form, the CDR3 reads TGTGCCAGCAGTTGGGGGAAGCTCTACGAGCAGTACTTC.

V and J are TRBV7-6 and TRBJ2-7; 7 bases agree with TRBD2. The CDR3 loop spans 15 amino acids. With V trimmed by 1 base and J by 1 base, 4 bases remained unmatched. Germline loops: CDR1 SGHVS, CDR2 FNYEAQ. CDR3: CASSLGGRGSYEQYF. CDR3 sequence (DNA): TGTGCCAGCAGCTTAGGTGGGAGGGGTTCCTACGAGCAGTACTTC. Looking up the rest from reference TRBV7-6 and TRBJ2-7 gives the full variable domain: GAGVSQSPRYKVTKRGQDVALRCDPISGHVSLYWYRQALGQGPEFLTYFNYEAQQDKSGLPNDRFSAERPEGSISTLTIQRTEQRDSAMYRCASSLGGRGSYEQYFGPGTRLTVT.

Comment on this clone: Other DNA sequences in this specimen translate into the identical CDR3. This sequence joins TRBV5-1 and TRBJ2-5; D is uncertain. This CDR3 has 14 residues. V lost 0 bases, J lost 2 bases, and 8 bases lay in between. Germline values: CDR1 SGHRS, CDR2 YFSETQ. The CDR3 reads CASSLGGPQETQYF. For the CDR3, the DNA is TGCGCCAGCAGCTTGGGCGGACCGCAAGAGACCCAGTACTTC.

The gene calls are TRBV14 and TRBJ2-7; D may be TRBD2 (6 bases). The V end lost 2 bases, the J end lost 1 base, and 21 bases lay between the germline ends. The CDR3 runs 18 residues. The germline V gene encodes CDR1 SGHDN and CDR2 FVKESK. The CDR3 DNA sequence: TGTGCCAGCAGCCAATCTATTGTTGCGGGACGGGAATCCTACGAGCAGTACTTC. Its protein is CASSQSIVAGRESYEQYF.

This rearrangement joins TRBV19 to TRBJ2-7, with D possibly TRBD1 on 5 matching bases. Germline CDR1 reads LNHDA; CDR2 reads SQIVND (reference sequence). Trimming removed 8 bases at V and 3 bases at J, with 14 bases between. CDR3 size: 13 residues. This CDR3 is CASRQGPLYEQYF. In DNA form, the CDR3 reads TGTGCCAGTCGGCAGGGCCCTCTCTACGAGCAGTACTTC. Full variable domain (rest looked up from reference TRBV19 and TRBJ2-7): DGGITQSPKYLFRKEGQNVTLSCEQNLNHDAMYWYRQDPGQGLRLIYYSQIVNDFQKGDIAEGYSVSREKKESFPLTVTSAQKNPTAFYLCASRQGPLYEQYFGPGTRLTVT.

The chain joins TRBV21-1 to TRBJ1-1. TRBV21-1 is labeled a pseudogene. This CDR3 has 13 amino acids. The CDR3 DNA is TGTGCCAGCAGCAAAGATAATGCAGCCTCAGCTTTCTTT. It encodes CASSKDNAASAFF.